This T cell receptor (beta chain) was obtained from a study of post-analysis software for immune sequencing data (dated by TCRdb to about 2015). Background on the whole study: Recorded disease courses included relapsing-remitting, secondary progressive and progressive-relapsing multiple sclerosis, with some patients lacking subtype annotation. A subset of samples was prepared in parallel using single-end sample barcoding, then pooled and co-amplified after Illumina adapter ligation. The multiple sclerosis patient repertoires were compared with under 13 previously published healthy control repertoires from donors aged roughly 6 to 27 years.

The library was prepared using PCR. The run used an Illumina HiSeq 2500. To reduce PCR and sequencing biases, unique molecular identifiers were built into the TCR beta cDNA libraries. Every 1 to 10 million input T cells yielded approximately 500,000 cDNA molecules, meaning each molecule approximated one T cell. The patient libraries were prepared and sequenced with the same protocol used for the earlier healthy control dataset. Samples belonging to the same batch were prepared together, multiplexed and sequenced on a shared HiSeq lane. As for the authors' bioinformatics: MIGEC was used to process the raw barcoded reads, and molecular identifier groups with only a single read were discarded before consensus assembly and CDR3 extraction. VDJtools was used for post-analysis of the clonotype tables, with diversity normalized by down-sampling every dataset to the smallest sample size. To correct batch-related cross-sample contamination, repertoire overlap clustering matched CDR3 amino acid sequences but not nucleotide sequences. The raw public data were reprocessed by TCRdb itself: fastp quality trimming at Q25, MiXCR clonotype calling, in-frame beta chains only. Rows with a matching CDR3 protein are joined into one entry that keeps the most common DNA and genes. The V and J calls follow TCRdb's processing rather than the paper's. This sample comprises about 760,000 distinct CDR3 sequences, just under 30% of them detected only once. The ten largest make up roughly 0.54% of the sample.

The germline V gene specifies SGHTA as CDR1 and FQGNSA as CDR2. The CDR3 contains 14 residues, cysteine and phenylalanine counted. The read is trimmed to its CDR3 DNA, 42 bases read in frame from base 1. V is cut by 5 bases and J by 7 bases, and the space between the germline ends is 12 bases. This clonotype was seen a handful of times. Its antigen is still unknown. Base qualities are not at hand, and no much larger clone is one base apart. To demonstrate the VDJtools post-analysis software, the study profiled TCR beta repertoires from the peripheral blood of some 13 young patients with multiple sclerosis. Multiple sclerosis patients were children and adolescents aged roughly 6 to 16 years. Broad study findings and their caveats: Direct clustering with F measure showed strong co-clustering of samples prepared in the same batch, prompting a batch-effect correction. Multiple sclerosis patients had significantly lower normalized Chao1 diversity than controls, a result that suggests substantial peripheral T-cell clonal expansion. Significantly higher frequencies in patients than in controls were found for a handful of TRBV segments, including TRBV5-6, TRBV5-1 and TRBV20-1. The multiple sclerosis patient group was slightly younger than the control group.

This clonotype originated in a girl between 5 and 17 years old with multiple sclerosis. The sequenced sample consisted of blood. The V gene is TRBV7-2 and the J gene is TRBJ1-6; the D region possibly corresponds to TRBD1 (5 bases align). CDR3 loop: CASSPGQMNSPLHF. The DNA sequence is given as TGTGCCAGCAGCCCGGGGCAGATGAATTCACCCCTCCACTTT.